Listed here are 7 T cell receptor beta chains from one sample, sequenced in a study of T cell clonality in common variable immunodeficiency. The protocol was immunoSEQ multiplex PCR, while the TCRdb copy is restricted to in-frame clones and leaves out a portion. The sample yields more than 35,000 clones, without any singletons. The specimen sequenced was peripheral blood mononuclear cells. These receptors all stem from a person aged 18 to 75 in good health.

Comments on this clone: Sequence at one end of the junction differs from germline and may be a read error. The sequence runs out 3 residues before the end of the CDR3; the remainder is reconstructed from the germline J gene. The chain couples TRBV6-2 or TRBV6-3 to TRBJ2-7; D is perhaps TRBD1 (5 bases). Germline V gives CDR1 MNHEY, CDR2 SVGEGT. This CDR3 region has 16 residues. CDR3 DNA (partial): TGTGCCAACAGTTACCTTCAACAGGATCGGAGATACGAG. It codes for CANSYLQQDRRYE. The full CDR3 reads CANSYLQQDRRYEQYF.

This clone was recorded many times. Sequencing ends 3 residues short of the CDR3 end; the germline J gene provides the rest. This chain connects TRBV6-2 or TRBV6-3 to TRBJ2-2, with 9 positions matching TRBD2. This CDR3 contains 15 residues. CDR1 and CDR2 (germline): MNHEY, SVGEGT. Losses at the gene ends were 5 bases for V and 5 bases for J; bases not matched to a gene: 6. CDR3 loop: CASSSSGRKTGELFF. The CDR3 DNA, read in part, is TGTGCCAGCAGTAGTAGCGGGAGAAAGACCGGGGAG.

This clone appeared many times. The sequenced part of the CDR3 DNA is TGCGCCAGCAGTTTTCAGGGGGCTGCCGAG. It is translated as CASSFQGAAE. The whole CDR3 sequence is CASSFQGAAEQYF. The chain has TRBV5-1 and TRBJ2-7; 8 positions agree with TRBD1. From the germline J gene comes the end of the CDR3, since the read stops 3 residues before it. Trimming took 5 bases from V and 6 from J; bases not matched to a gene: 7. This CDR3 has 13 amino acids. Germline V CDR1 and CDR2: SGHRS, YFSETQ.

This clone was detected many times. Read sequence stops 3 residues before the CDR3 end, and the germline J gene provides the missing end. The chain joins TRBV19 to TRBJ2-3; 9 bases align to TRBD2. This CDR3 contains 17 residues. Trimming removed 9 bases from V and 2 bases from J; junction bases left unmatched: 15. Germline V CDR1 and CDR2: LNHDA, SQIVND (reference sequence). The CDR3 spells CASRQRSGGFATDTQYF. CDR3 DNA (partial): TGTGCCAGCCGGCAGCGGAGCGGGGGGTTTGCCACAGATACG.

This clone was detected many times. The missing CDR3 end, 3 residues past where the read stops, is filled in from the germline J gene. This chain links TRBV7-6 with TRBJ2-3, with 8 bases aligning to TRBD1. The CDR3 runs 15 residues. Germline V gene data show CDR1 as SGHVS and CDR2 as FNYEAQ. The junction had 7 bases not matched to a gene; V was cut back by 4 bases and J by 4 bases. CDR3 protein: CASSSGQGAPDTQYF. CDR3 DNA (partial): TGTGCCAGCAGCTCCGGACAGGGTGCCCCAGATACG. Together with reference TRBV7-6 and TRBJ2-3, the CDR3 gives the full variable domain: GAGVSQSPRYKVTKRGQDVALRCDPISGHVSLYWYRQALGQGPEFLTYFNYEAQQDKSGLPNDRFSAERPEGSISTLTIQRTEQRDSAMYRCASSSGQGAPDTQYFGPGTRLTVL.

The sample holds many counts of this clone. Sequencing ends 3 residues short of the CDR3 end; the germline J gene provides the rest. This sequence joins TRBV7-3 and TRBJ2-1; D is possibly TRBD1 (6 bases). This CDR3 contains 16 residues. CDR1 is SGHTA and CDR2 is FQGTGA in the germline V gene. The V and J ends lost 0 bases and 3 bases respectively, with 12 bases between them. CDR3 protein: CASSLTITDSYNEQFF. Incomplete CDR3 DNA: TGTGCCAGCAGCTTAACGATTACGGACAGCTACAATGAG.

This clone was recorded at least ten times. The read stops 3 residues short of the end of the CDR3; the missing end is completed from the germline J gene. The chain has TRBV5-1 and TRBJ2-7; D may be TRBD1 (5 bases). The CDR3 contains 14 residues. Germline CDR1 reads SGHRS; CDR2 reads YFSETQ. V lost 0 bases, J lost 1 base, and 8 bases lay in between. The CDR3 bases that were read are TGCGCCAGCAGCTTGGATTCAGGGTCCTACGAG. Protein product: CASSLDSGSYE. The entire CDR3 sequence reads CASSLDSGSYEQYF.